This T cell receptor beta chain came from a study of T-cell memory formation after mild COVID-19. Findings and limits, study-wide: Cross-reactive memory apparently joined, as some responding clones appeared in pre-infection memory.

TCRdb called the 5' RACE reads again in MiXCR, with one record for every CDR3 protein. Of 350,000 or so distinct CDR3 sequences in the sample, around a fifth were seen once. In regard to this clonotype: Its antigen is unidentified.

Unmatched junction bases numbered 5, after V lost 5 bases and J lost 2 bases. This CDR3 is 14 amino acids long. Looked up from germline, CDR1 is KGHDR and CDR2 is SFDVKD. The TCR originated in an adult woman who had mild COVID-19 (a few samples of this study predate the infection). Cell type and time point are not known. Material: PBMCs or a T cell subset sorted from them (not recorded which). The chain employs TRBV24-1 and TRBJ2-7; 7 bases align to TRBD2. Here the CDR3 reads CATSGAGSPYEQYF. In DNA, the CDR3 is TGTGCCACCAGTGGAGCGGGATCCCCCTACGAGCAGTACTTC.